One and the same sample provided the 18 T cell receptor beta chains below, sequenced in a study of cytomegalovirus exposure and HLA in healthy donors. PCR used 60 Vbeta primers and 13 Jbeta primers. Method: immunoSEQ multiplex PCR; TCRdb's copy keeps in-frame clones and lacks some. The repertoire has approximately 130,000 clones, around 83% of them found once; the top ten carry approximately 6.4%. The sequencing input was PBMCs. Receptors were obtained from a woman younger than 45 in good health and CMV-seropositive.

The chain carries TRBV7-2 and TRBJ2-1; D call uncertain. CDR3 size: 15 residues. V lost 5 bases, J lost 7 bases, and 18 bases lay in between. CDR1 and CDR2 (germline): SGHTA, FQGNSA. The CDR3 DNA reads TGTGCCAGCAGCCTAACTCGTAGTAGGCGGAATGAGCAGTTCTTC. It codes for CASSLTRSRRNEQFF.

The chain links TRBV2 to TRBJ1-5; possibly TRBD1 for D (5 bases). Trimming took off 8 bases at V and 7 bases at J, with 12 bases between the two ends. This CDR3 is built from 12 residues. The germline CDR1 and CDR2 sequences are SNHLY and FYNNEI. CDR3 bases: TGTGCCAGCGGATCGGGGGACCAGCCCCAGCATTTT. Protein: CASGSGDQPQHF.

The CDR3 nucleotides read TGCGCCAGCAGTCAATCGTGGGACAGGGACTATGGCTACACCTTC. Amino acid sequence: CASSQSWDRDYGYTF. The genes are TRBV23-1 and TRBJ1-2; 9 bases line up with TRBD1. TRBV23-1 is an open reading frame whose function is uncertain. This CDR3 spans 15 amino acids. Trimming at V came to 0 bases and at J to 3 bases, leaving 2 bases not matched to a gene.

This rearrangement joins TRBV30 to TRBJ2-3; TRBD2 agrees at 12 bases. Germline V CDR1 and CDR2: GTSNPN, SVGIG (reference sequence). The CDR3 has 16 amino acids. J gave up 2 bases and V 2 bases, and 5 bases lay outside the gene matches. The DNA for the CDR3 is TGTGCCTGGAGTCGACTAGCGGGGGAAACCACAGATACGCAGTATTTT. It translates to CAWSRLAGETTDTQYF.

This sequence joins TRBV4-1 and TRBJ1-6, with D hard to call. This CDR3 is built from 15 residues. Trimming took off 1 base at V and 0 bases at J, with 4 bases between the two ends. Germline loops: CDR1 MGHRA, CDR2 YSYEKL. Here the CDR3 reads CASSQGGSYNSPLHF. CDR3 coding DNA: TGCGCCAGCAGCCAAGGAGGCTCCTATAATTCACCCCTCCACTTT.

The genes are TRBV5-4 and TRBJ1-1; weak D call: TRBD1 (5 bases). The CDR3 consists of 14 residues. Looked up from germline, CDR1 is SGHNT and CDR2 is YYREEE (reference sequence). Trimming took 4 bases from V and 4 from J, leaving 14 bases between them. CDR3 bases: TGTGCCAGCAGCCCCCGAGGGAGGGGCACTGAAGCTTTCTTT. It is translated as CASSPRGRGTEAFF.

This sequence joins TRBV19 and TRBJ2-7; perhaps TRBD2 as D (6 bases). The CDR3 has 16 residues. The V gene's germline CDR1 is LNHDA and CDR2 SQIVND (reference sequence). The ends were cut back, 1 base at V and 4 bases at J, with 17 bases in the middle. CDR3 protein: CASSIGGGRPPYEQYF. In DNA form, the CDR3 reads TGTGCCAGTAGTATAGGAGGAGGGCGTCCTCCTTACGAGCAGTACTTC.

The chain joins TRBV5-1 to TRBJ1-2; D ambiguous. Per germline, CDR1 SGHRS and CDR2 YFSETQ. V dropped 3 bases and J dropped 5 bases, with 11 bases sitting between them. The CDR3 is made up of 13 amino acids. The CDR3 DNA sequence: TGCGCCAGCAGCTCACAGATTGAGTATGGCTACACCTTC. The encoded protein is CASSSQIEYGYTF.

CDR3 DNA: TGTGCCAGCAGGTGGGAGCTCGGGGGCACTGAAGCTTTCTTT. This encodes CASRWELGGTEAFF. This rearrangement joins TRBV2 to TRBJ1-1, with D maybe TRBD1 (5 bases). Trimming removed 6 bases from V and 4 bases from J, with 15 bases in between. Germline lookup yields CDR1 SNHLY and CDR2 FYNNEI. The CDR3 totals 14 residues.

The chain couples TRBV15 to TRBJ2-5; the D gene is possibly TRBD2 (6 bases). V was cut by 6 bases and J by 7 bases, with 21 bases left in between. Germline V lookup: CDR1 LNHNV, CDR2 YYDKDF (reference sequence). CDR3 length: 15 residues. The CDR3 region is CATRAGTGDLTTQYF. CDR3 DNA sequence: TGTGCCACCAGAGCCGGGACCGGGGACTTAACGACCCAGTACTTC.

This rearrangement joins TRBV5-1 to TRBJ2-7, with D possibly matching TRBD1 (5 bases). Trimming stripped 0 bases from V and 1 base from J, with 5 bases between. Germline CDR1 SGHRS, CDR2 YFSETQ. The CDR3 extends over 13 amino acids. The CDR3 loop reads CASSLDRSYEQYF. The CDR3 DNA follows: TGCGCCAGCAGCTTGGACAGGTCCTACGAGCAGTACTTC.

This chain joins TRBV7-9 and TRBJ1-1; 12 bases are shared with TRBD1. Per the germline V gene, CDR1 is SEHNR and CDR2 is FQNEAQ (reference sequence). The CDR3 contains 15 residues. The ends lost 5 bases at V and 4 bases at J; junction bases unmatched: 5. This chain's CDR3 is CASSPRDRGPTEAFF. CDR3 nucleotide sequence: TGTGCCAGCAGCCCACGGGACAGGGGGCCCACTGAAGCTTTCTTT.

This chain connects TRBV29-1 to TRBJ2-7, with D maybe TRBD1 (5 bases). This CDR3 comprises 14 residues. Germline CDR1 is SQVTM and CDR2 is ANQGSEA. The germline V and J ends were trimmed by 6 bases and 2 bases, with 17 bases remaining between them. CDR3 residues: CSVTAGDRAYEQYF. In DNA, the CDR3 is TGCAGCGTCACCGCCGGCGACAGAGCCTACGAGCAGTACTTC.

This chain joins TRBV10-3 and TRBJ2-1; TRBD2 aligns across 10 bases. The CDR3 length is 15 residues. Trimming cost V 6 bases and J 8 bases; bases outside gene matches: 10. Germline V lookup: CDR1 ENHRY, CDR2 SYGVKD. CDR3 coding DNA: TGTGCCATCAGGGGAGGTACTAGCGGGACCTATGAGCAGTTCTTC. Its protein product is CAIRGGTSGTYEQFF.

Here the CDR3 DNA reads TGTGCCAGCAGTTTGGACAGGGCCTCGAACACTGAAGCTTTCTTT. Translation gives CASSLDRASNTEAFF. V usage is TRBV28 and J usage is TRBJ1-1; TRBD1 agrees at 8 bases. CDR3 length: 15 amino acids. V trimming: 3 bases; J trimming: 1 base; junction bases outside the gene matches: 4. Germline-derived CDR1 and CDR2 are MDHEN and SYDVKM.

The chain is built from TRBV4-1 and TRBJ1-5; 7 bases are a match to TRBD1. With 1 base clipped from V and 3 bases from J, the junction kept 6 bases outside the gene matches. Germline lookup yields CDR1 MGHRA and CDR2 YSYEKL. The CDR3 loop spans 16 amino acids. DNA for the CDR3: TGCGCCAGCAGCCAAGGTACAGGGGAGGACAATCAGCCCCAGCATTTT. Residues: CASSQGTGEDNQPQHF.

This chain links TRBV5-4 with TRBJ1-2, with D maybe TRBD1 (5 bases). V dropped 3 bases and J dropped 7 bases, with 13 bases sitting between them. The CDR3 runs 13 residues. Germline CDR1 reads SGHNT; CDR2 reads YYREEE (reference sequence). The CDR3 DNA is TGTGCCAGCAGCTCCCCCGGGGGTTTTGGCTACACCTTC. This gives the protein CASSSPGGFGYTF.

This sequence joins TRBV5-1 and TRBJ2-5, with D tentatively TRBD2 (6 bases). V lost 4 bases, J lost 3 bases, and 19 bases lay in between. This CDR3 is 16 amino acids long. The V gene's germline CDR1 is SGHRS and CDR2 YFSETQ. CDR3 residues: CASSRAGGAYEETQYF. DNA of the CDR3: TGCGCCAGCAGCCGGGCCGGCGGGGCATACGAAGAGACCCAGTACTTC.